A selection of T cell receptor beta chains follows, all from one sample in a study of human T cells and chemical hapten exposure. TCRdb ran MiXCR on the RACE reads and lists one entry per CDR3 protein. Here the sample spans over 65,000 distinct CDR3 sequences, around 10% being singletons. The sample here was whole blood, taken in connection with sensitization to the hapten diphenylcyclopropenone (DPC). All receptors derive from a man in his late teens or twenties with alopecia areata. Some clones in this sample may be carry-over from other donors' samples. CDR3s leave out the opening cysteine and the closing phenylalanine or tryptophan.

J gene: TRBJ2-7; V gene: TRBV11-2; CDR3 protein: ASSLDRDRGPEQY
J gene: TRBJ2-7; V gene: TRBV6-1; CDR3 protein: ASIRTQGTPREQY
J gene: TRBJ2-4; V gene: TRBV6-2/TRBV6-3; CDR3 protein: ASSTPRPAKNIQY
J gene: TRBJ2-7; V gene: TRBV9; CDR3 protein: ASSVVNGGEQY
J gene: TRBJ1-5; V gene: TRBV6-2/TRBV6-3; CDR3 protein: ASSLSAANQPQH
J gene: TRBJ2-1; V gene: TRBV24-1; CDR3 protein: ATSDIAGAAYNEQF
J gene: TRBJ2-3; V gene: TRBV2; CDR3 protein: ASSGLTATDTQY
J gene: TRBJ2-2; V gene: TRBV24-1; CDR3 protein: ATSDNTGELF
J gene: TRBJ2-3; V gene: TRBV5-1; CDR3 protein: ASSLVPAESDTQY
J gene: TRBJ2-2; V gene: TRBV2; CDR3 protein: ASSDRRNTGELF
J gene: TRBJ1-1; V gene: TRBV10-3; CDR3 protein: AISSHGREAF
J gene: TRBJ1-4; V gene: TRBV28; CDR3 protein: ASRHRTGNEKLF
J gene: TRBJ1-2; V gene: TRBV6-1; CDR3 protein: ASTIDLGQGASGYGYT
J gene: TRBJ1-6; V gene: TRBV12-3/TRBV12-4; CDR3 protein: ASSLATGGSSPLH
J gene: TRBJ1-6; V gene: TRBV6-2/TRBV6-3; CDR3 protein: ASSENSPLH
J gene: TRBJ2-1; V gene: TRBV5-1; CDR3 protein: ASTKEVDNEQF
J gene: TRBJ2-7; V gene: TRBV29-1; CDR3 protein: SVASPIEQY
J gene: TRBJ1-4; V gene: TRBV28; CDR3 protein: ASRTVNEKLF
J gene: TRBJ2-1; V gene: TRBV20-1; CDR3 protein: SARERGQPFYNEQF
J gene: TRBJ2-5; V gene: TRBV7-3; CDR3 protein: ASSPSLGGETQY
J gene: TRBJ1-1; V gene: TRBV18; CDR3 protein: ASSPGQGRSTEAF
J gene: TRBJ1-2; V gene: TRBV5-4; CDR3 protein: AGSSSGQGIYGYT
J gene: TRBJ2-5; V gene: TRBV6-6; CDR3 protein: ASQRSIQGGQETQY
J gene: TRBJ2-3; V gene: TRBV9; CDR3 protein: ASSVAQADTQY
J gene: TRBJ1-1; V gene: TRBV20-1; CDR3 protein: SAPLRDRNTEAF
J gene: TRBJ1-1; V gene: TRBV6-2/TRBV6-3; CDR3 protein: ASSLRDDVNTEAF